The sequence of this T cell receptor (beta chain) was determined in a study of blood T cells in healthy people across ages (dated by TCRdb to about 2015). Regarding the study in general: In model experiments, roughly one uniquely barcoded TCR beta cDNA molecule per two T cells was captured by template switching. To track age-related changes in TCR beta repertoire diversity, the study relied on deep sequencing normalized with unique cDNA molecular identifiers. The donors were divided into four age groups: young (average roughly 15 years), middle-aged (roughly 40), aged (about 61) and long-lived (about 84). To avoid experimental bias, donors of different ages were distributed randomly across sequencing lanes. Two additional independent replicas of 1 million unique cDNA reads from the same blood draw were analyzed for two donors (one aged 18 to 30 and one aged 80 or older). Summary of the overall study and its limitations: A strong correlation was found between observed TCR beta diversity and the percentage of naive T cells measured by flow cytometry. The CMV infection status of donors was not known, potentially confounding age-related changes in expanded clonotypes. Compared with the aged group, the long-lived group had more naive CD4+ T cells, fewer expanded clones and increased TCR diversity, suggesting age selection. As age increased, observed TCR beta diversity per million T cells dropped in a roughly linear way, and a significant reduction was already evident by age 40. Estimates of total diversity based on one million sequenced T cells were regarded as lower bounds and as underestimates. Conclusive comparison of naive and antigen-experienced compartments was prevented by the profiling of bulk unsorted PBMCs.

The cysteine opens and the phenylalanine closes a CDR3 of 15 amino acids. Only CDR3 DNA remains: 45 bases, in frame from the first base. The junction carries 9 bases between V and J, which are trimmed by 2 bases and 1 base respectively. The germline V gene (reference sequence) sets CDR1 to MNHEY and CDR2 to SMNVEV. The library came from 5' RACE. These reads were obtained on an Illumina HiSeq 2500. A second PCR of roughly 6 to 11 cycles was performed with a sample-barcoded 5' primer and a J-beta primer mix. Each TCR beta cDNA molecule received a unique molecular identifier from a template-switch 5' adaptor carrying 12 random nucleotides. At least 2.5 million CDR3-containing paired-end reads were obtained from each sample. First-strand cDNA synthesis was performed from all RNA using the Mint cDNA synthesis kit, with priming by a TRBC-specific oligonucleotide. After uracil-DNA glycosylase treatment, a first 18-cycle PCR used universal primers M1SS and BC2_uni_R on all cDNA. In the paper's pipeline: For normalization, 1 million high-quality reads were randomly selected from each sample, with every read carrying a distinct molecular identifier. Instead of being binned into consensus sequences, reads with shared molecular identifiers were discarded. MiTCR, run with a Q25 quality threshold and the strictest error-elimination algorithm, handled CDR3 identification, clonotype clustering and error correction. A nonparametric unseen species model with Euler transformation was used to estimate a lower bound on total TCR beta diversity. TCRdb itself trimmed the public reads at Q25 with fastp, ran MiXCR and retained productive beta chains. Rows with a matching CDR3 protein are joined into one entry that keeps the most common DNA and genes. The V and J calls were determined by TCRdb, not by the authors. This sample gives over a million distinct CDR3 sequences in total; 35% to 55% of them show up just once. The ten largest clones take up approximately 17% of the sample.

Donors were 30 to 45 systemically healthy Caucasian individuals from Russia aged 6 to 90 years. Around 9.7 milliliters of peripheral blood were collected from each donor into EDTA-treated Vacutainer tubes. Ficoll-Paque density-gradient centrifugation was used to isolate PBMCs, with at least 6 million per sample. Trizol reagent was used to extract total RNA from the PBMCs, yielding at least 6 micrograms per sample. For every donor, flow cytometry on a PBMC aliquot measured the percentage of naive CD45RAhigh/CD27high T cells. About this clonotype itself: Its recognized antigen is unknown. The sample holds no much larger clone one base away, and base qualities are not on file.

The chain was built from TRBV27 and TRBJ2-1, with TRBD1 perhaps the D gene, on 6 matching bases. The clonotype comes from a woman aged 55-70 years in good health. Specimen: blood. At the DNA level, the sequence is TGTGCCAGCAGTTTACAGGGGTGGTCCTACAATGAGCAGTTCTTC. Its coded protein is CASSLQGWSYNEQFF.